The 25 T cell receptor beta chains presented below share a single source sample, sequenced in a study of blood T cell repertoires in COVID-19. Generated by immunoSEQ multiplex PCR, the TCRdb table keeps only in-frame clones and is missing some. The table lists about 50,000 clones, 75% to 90% of them singletons. Sequenced material: peripheral blood. The receptors here all came from a human donor in a cohort sampled during active COVID-19.

The chain carries TRBV25-1 and TRBJ1-1; D is possibly TRBD1 (6 bases). V gave up 4 bases and J gave up 4 bases, with 19 bases separating them. This CDR3 has 16 amino acids. In germline, CDR1 is MGHDK, CDR2 SYGVNS. In DNA, the CDR3 is TGTGCCAGCAGTGGACGGGACACCGTCCGTGGCACTGAAGCTTTCTTT. Translating gives CASSGRDTVRGTEAFF.

Only a few counts were recorded for this clone. The chain carries TRBV4-1 and TRBJ1-2; no reliable D call. This CDR3 region has 15 residues. The germline gives CDR1 MGHRA, CDR2 YSYEKL. Trimming removed 4 bases from V and 3 bases from J, with 15 bases in between. Here the CDR3 reads CASSPQTTEHYGYTF. CDR3 nucleotides: TGCGCCAGCAGCCCTCAGACGACGGAGCACTATGGCTACACCTTC.

As to this clone: An end of the junction differs from the germline gene, which may be a read error. The chain uses TRBV5-4 and TRBJ1-4; 8 bases are a match to TRBD1. Germline CDR1 is SGHNT and CDR2 is YYREEE (reference sequence). This CDR3 spans 14 amino acids. CDR3 in DNA: TGTGCCAGCAGTTTGGACAGGGACAGTGAAAAACTGTTTTTT. Its translation is CASSLDRDSEKLFF.

The rearrangement uses TRBV30 and TRBJ2-7; tentative D call: TRBD2 (8 bases). CDR3 length: 15 amino acids. Deletions cut 7 bases from V and 0 bases from J, with 19 bases between. Per germline, CDR1 GTSNPN and CDR2 SVGIG (reference sequence). CDR3 region: CASGGGPWSSYEQYF. CDR3 in DNA: TGTGCCTCGGGAGGGGGCCCCTGGAGCTCCTACGAGCAGTACTTC.

The chain recombines TRBV14 with TRBJ2-1, with D maybe TRBD1 (5 bases). Trimming stripped 6 bases from V and 7 bases from J, with 19 bases between. There are 15 residues in the CDR3. The germline V gene has CDR1 SGHDN and CDR2 FVKESK. CDR3 nucleotide sequence: TGTGCCAGCAGGCAAAGGCAGGGTGGTCGGAATGAGCAGTTCTTC. Its protein is CASRQRQGGRNEQFF.

The DNA for the CDR3 is TGTGCCAGTAGAAAGGGACAGAACACTGAAGCTTTCTTT. As protein: CASRKGQNTEAFF. This chain links TRBV19 with TRBJ1-1, with D possibly matching TRBD1 (6 bases). CDR3 size: 13 residues. The V end was cut by 6 bases, the J end by 1 base, with 9 bases between. Germline V gene lookup returns CDR1 LNHDA and CDR2 SQIVND (reference sequence).

The chain uses TRBV24-1 and TRBJ2-7; a possible D gene is TRBD1 (5 bases). Germline V CDR1 and CDR2: KGHDR, SFDVKD. This CDR3 has 16 residues. V was trimmed by 4 bases and J by 2 bases, leaving 17 bases between them. The chain's CDR3 is CATSDSDSRRAYEQYF. The CDR3 DNA reads as TGTGCCACCAGTGACTCCGACAGCCGCCGCGCCTACGAGCAGTACTTC.

The V gene is TRBV7-2, the J gene TRBJ2-7, with 8 bases fitting TRBD2. This CDR3 has 17 amino acids. Germline values: CDR1 SGHTA, CDR2 FQGNSA. Germline trimming cut 0 bases from V and 2 bases from J; bases unmatched to any gene: 9. CDR3 bases: TGTGCCAGCAGCTTAGCGCTCCTAGCGGGTTCCCCCTACGAGCAGTACTTC. Its protein is CASSLALLAGSPYEQYF.

This chain connects TRBV11-2 to TRBJ2-3, with 7 bases matching TRBD1. Germline CDR1 SGHAT, CDR2 FQNNGV. V gave up 3 bases and J gave up 6 bases; unmatched junction bases: 3. This CDR3 has 13 residues. CDR3 loop: CASSFTGADTQYF. In DNA form, the CDR3 reads TGTGCCAGCAGCTTCACAGGGGCCGATACGCAGTATTTT.

V is TRBV11-2 and J is TRBJ2-5, with 7 bases identical to TRBD1. This CDR3 has 15 amino acids. The germline V gene encodes CDR1 SGHAT and CDR2 FQNNGV. V lost 3 bases to trimming and J lost 2 bases; unmatched junction nucleotides: 6. CDR3 loop: CASSLDPGQQETQYF. The CDR3 nucleotides are TGTGCCAGCAGCTTGGATCCGGGACAGCAAGAGACCCAGTACTTC.

The V gene is TRBV5-6, the J gene TRBJ2-7, with a weak D call TRBD1 (7 bases). The CDR3 loop spans 14 amino acids. Germline V CDR1 and CDR2: SGHDT, YYEEEE. Trimming removed 4 bases from V and 2 bases from J, with 13 bases in between. CDR3 residues: CASSLQGRTYEQYF. In DNA, the CDR3 is TGTGCCAGCAGCCTACAGGGGAGGACCTACGAGCAGTACTTC.

The chain uses TRBV19 and TRBJ1-5; D perhaps matches TRBD1 (5 bases). The germline V gene has CDR1 LNHDA and CDR2 SQIVND (reference sequence). Trimming left V 8 bases short and J 3 bases short, with 20 bases between. The length of the CDR3 is 16 residues. In DNA form, the CDR3 reads TGTGCCAGTCTCCCGGGGGGAGGTACTAACAATCAGCCCCAGCATTTT. The encoded protein is CASLPGGGTNNQPQHF.

The rearrangement links TRBV18 to TRBJ2-7; 9 bases align to TRBD1. Germline-derived CDR1 and CDR2 are KGHSH and LQKENI. The CDR3 extends over 15 amino acids. The V segment lost 1 base and the J segment 6 bases; nucleotides outside the gene matches: 7. CDR3 nucleotides: TGTGCCAGCTCACCACGAGACAGGGGGAGTACCGAGCAGTACTTC. Its protein product is CASSPRDRGSTEQYF.

The gene calls are TRBV6-1 and TRBJ1-2, with 9 bases identical to TRBD1. V gave up 2 bases and J gave up 5 bases; unmatched junction bases: 6. Per germline, CDR1 MNHNS and CDR2 SASEGT. The CDR3 totals 15 residues. As DNA, the CDR3 is TGTGCCAGCAGTGAATGGGACAGGGCTATTTATGGCTACACCTTC. This codes for CASSEWDRAIYGYTF.

The chain is built from TRBV3-1 (or the pseudogene TRBV3-2) and TRBJ1-1, with D unclear. The germline V gene has CDR1 LGHDT and CDR2 YNNKEL (reference sequence). Trimming took 1 base from V and 1 from J, leaving 10 bases between them. The CDR3 has 15 residues. The CDR3 spells CASSQVVTRNTEAFF. In DNA form, the CDR3 reads TGTGCCAGCAGCCAAGTTGTTACACGGAACACTGAAGCTTTCTTT.

The chain uses TRBV7-3 and TRBJ1-5, with a tentative D call TRBD1 (5 bases). Trimming stripped 3 bases from V and 7 bases from J, with 10 bases between. The V gene's germline CDR1 is SGHTA and CDR2 FQGTGA. CDR3 length: 13 amino acids. In DNA, the CDR3 is TGTGCCAGCAGCTTCCAGGGAGGCCAGCCCCAGCATTTT. It translates to CASSFQGGQPQHF.

CDR3 amino acids: CASSPSGQKGRWAFF. CDR3 DNA: TGTGCCAGCTCACCCTCGGGACAGAAAGGGAGGTGGGCTTTCTTT. This chain links TRBV18 with TRBJ1-1, with 7 bases fitting TRBD1. Trimming at V came to 3 bases and at J to 11 bases, leaving 15 bases not matched to a gene. CDR1 KGHSH and CDR2 LQKENI come from the germline V gene. The CDR3 contains 15 residues.

The chain employs TRBV18 and TRBJ1-1; maybe TRBD1 (5 bases). This CDR3 is 13 amino acids long. The V gene's germline CDR1 is KGHSH and CDR2 LQKENI. Trimming removed 6 bases at V and 7 bases at J, with 15 bases between. The CDR3 DNA reads as TGTGCCAGCTCCCAAAAGGATACAGGTGAAGCTTTCTTT. Its translation is CASSQKDTGEAFF.

A few counts support this clone. CDR3 nucleotides: TGCGCCAGCAGCCGCGTGGGGGGTGGAAACACCATATATTTT. Its translation: CASSRVGGGNTIYF. The genes are TRBV4-1 and TRBJ1-3, with D perhaps matching TRBD1 (5 bases). The length of the CDR3 is 14 residues. Germline-derived CDR1 and CDR2 are MGHRA and YSYEKL. V gave up 4 bases and J gave up 3 bases, with 10 bases separating them.

V and J are TRBV28 and TRBJ1-2; D not resolved. The CDR3 runs to 12 residues. The germline V gene has CDR1 MDHEN and CDR2 SYDVKM. Trimming pared 6 bases from V and 3 bases from J, leaving 8 bases between. CDR3: CASRLTDYGYTF. In DNA, the CDR3 is TGTGCCAGCAGATTGACTGACTATGGCTACACCTTC.

The chain uses TRBV9 and TRBJ1-5; D uncertain. Trimming stripped 1 base from V and 4 bases from J, with 6 bases between. Germline V gene data show CDR1 as SGDLS and CDR2 as YYNGEE. The CDR3 contains 13 residues. The CDR3 loop is CASSVRSNQPQHF. CDR3 DNA: TGTGCCAGCAGCGTAAGGAGTAATCAGCCCCAGCATTTT.

J is TRBJ1-5 and V is TRBV7-2, with TRBD1 identical over 8 bases. This CDR3 is built from 18 residues. Germline CDR1 and CDR2: SGHTA and FQGNSA. Trimming cost V 1 base and J 2 bases; bases outside gene matches: 10. CDR3 DNA sequence: TGTGCCAGCAGCTTAGGGAGACAGGGGATCGCGGGCAATCAGCCCCAGCATTTT. It encodes CASSLGRQGIAGNQPQHF.

The sample holds a few counts of this clone. The chain employs TRBV18 and TRBJ2-7; D uncertain. This CDR3 is 12 amino acids long. Germline CDR1 and CDR2: KGHSH and LQKENI. V was shortened by 1 base and J by 5 bases, with 6 bases between the two germline ends. CDR3 region: CASSPLGHEQYF. The CDR3 DNA is TGTGCCAGCTCACCACTGGGCCACGAGCAGTACTTC.

This chain links TRBV4-3 with TRBJ1-1, with D possibly being TRBD1 (5 bases). The CDR3 loop spans 16 amino acids. Germline-derived CDR1 and CDR2 are LGHNA and YSLEER. V was shortened by 0 bases and J by 1 base, with 12 bases between the two germline ends. As DNA, the CDR3 is TGCGCCAGCAGCCAAGATCCGGGGGTGTCGAACACTGAAGCTTTCTTT. Translated, it gives CASSQDPGVSNTEAFF.

The rearrangement uses TRBV6-2 or TRBV6-3 and TRBJ1-2; a possible D gene is TRBD1 (6 bases). This CDR3 comprises 13 residues. V was clipped by 2 bases and J by 7 bases, with 11 bases between them. From germline, CDR1 is MNHEY and CDR2 SVGEGT. The CDR3 loop is CASSYLQGLGYTF. DNA of the CDR3: TGTGCCAGCAGTTACCTGCAGGGGCTTGGCTACACCTTC.